What follows is one TCR beta chain and its context. Its matching antigen is unknown. The assay was immunoSEQ multiplex PCR, and TCRdb's table has in-frame clones only and misses some. The sample consists of about 22,000 clones, roughly 91% of them appearing once. Trimming pared 8 bases from V and 7 bases from J, leaving 14 bases between. The CDR3 totals 12 residues. Germline V gene lookup returns CDR1 LNHDA and CDR2 SQIVND (reference sequence). The sample is drawn from a study of CD4 T cell repertoires in COVID-19. Study observations and caveats: In SARS-CoV and/or HKU1 spike cultures, between roughly 7 and 25% of SARS-CoV-2 clonotypes reappeared. Suggested intraclonal diversification: top SARS-CoV-2-reactive clonotypes appeared in two or three memory subsets.

Sequencing was done directly on freshly isolated, uncultured memory T cells. This TCR came from a human donor who had COVID-19. The chain carries TRBV19 and TRBJ1-1; no clear D. Sequencing used central memory CD4+ T cells from blood, obtained before the COVID-19 pandemic. The CDR3 DNA reads TGTGCCAGTGATGGGCGAACCGATGAAGCTTTCTTT. Protein: CASDGRTDEAFF.